This section outlines one T cell receptor beta chain sequence together with its context. As yet, its antigen is unknown. This entry comes from a study of shared clonotypes between healthy human individuals. CD8 cells classed as naive were CD45RO-negative and positively selected for CCR7, excluding terminally differentiated effector memory CD45RA+ cells. Caucasian adults living in Nashville, Tennessee, provided all samples. Study-level findings and limits: Relative to their counterparts shared across all four donors, non-shared clonotypes exhibited diminished generation probabilities. Researchers sampled only blood; tissue repertoires likely differ.

The CDR3 sequence is 14 residues long. V was trimmed by 4 bases and J by 1 base, leaving 10 bases between them. Per germline, CDR1 MNHEY and CDR2 SMNVEV (reference sequence). Assay used: immunoSEQ multiplex PCR; TCRdb lists only in-frame clones, some missing. This table has hundreds of thousands of clones, approximately 96% appearing once. The sequence came from a woman aged 25-40 years in good health. The rearrangement links TRBV27 to TRBJ2-5; D might be TRBD1 or TRBD2, each matching 6 bases. Sequencing input: naive CD8+ T cells sorted from blood. CDR3 residues: CASSSGGIQETQYF. CDR3 bases: TGTGCCAGCAGTTCCGGGGGCATCCAAGAGACCCAGTACTTC.